These T cell receptor beta chains were read from a single sample in a study of blood T cell repertoires in COVID-19. The protocol was immunoSEQ multiplex PCR, while the TCRdb copy is restricted to in-frame clones and leaves out a portion. The data contain about 260,000 clones, roughly 86% of them singletons. The sequenced sample consisted of peripheral blood. The receptors come from a man aged 40-50 years who had recovered from COVID-19. Each CDR3 is given with its conserved first and last residue. D genes are given only for firm matches. Not every row has a clone size; where given, it reads once, few, many or a size class.

>NA|TRBD1|TRBJ1-6|TRBV6-2/TRBV6-3
CASSYPRQGQIPPLHF
TGTGCCAGCAGTTACCCACGACAGGGCCAGATACCACCCCTCCACTTT
>NA|NA|TRBJ1-1|TRBV27
CASSPRGGYTEAFF
TGTGCCAGCAGTCCCCGGGGAGGGTACACTGAAGCTTTCTTT
>NA|NA|TRBJ2-3|TRBV2
CASSEIGGTQYF
TGTGCCAGCAGTGAAATCGGGGGTACGCAGTATTTT
>NA|TRBD2|TRBJ2-7|TRBV10-3
CAITSGLAAYEQYF
TGTGCCATCACTTCGGGGCTAGCGGCCTACGAGCAGTACTTC
>NA|NA|TRBJ2-3|TRBV9
CASSVTLMTDTDTQYF
TGTGCCAGCAGCGTGACTTTAATGACAGACACAGATACGCAGTATTTT
>NA|NA|TRBJ2-4|TRBV6-1
CASSDDGLAKNIQYF
TGTGCCAGCAGTGATGACGGGTTAGCCAAAAACATTCAGTACTTC
>NA|NA|TRBJ2-7|TRBV5-1
CASRSLAEGSREQYF
TGCGCCAGCAGGTCTCTTGCAGAGGGCTCGCGCGAGCAGTACTTC
>NA|NA|TRBJ2-1|TRBV7-8
CASSKRAQTFYNEQFF
TGTGCCAGCAGCAAGCGGGCCCAAACTTTCTACAATGAGCAGTTCTTC
>NA|NA|TRBJ2-1|TRBV18
CASSPLRGPSSEQFF
TGTGCCAGCTCACCCCTTAGGGGCCCTTCTTCTGAGCAGTTCTTC
>NA|TRBD2|TRBJ2-3|TRBV7-8
CASSVGGTDTQYF
TGTGCCAGCAGCGTCGGGGGGACAGATACGCAGTATTTT
>once|TRBD1|TRBJ1-4|TRBV15
CATSRDFGTGPGEKLFF
TGTGCCACCAGCAGAGATTTTGGGACAGGGCCCGGGGAAAAACTGTTTTTT
>NA|NA|TRBJ1-5|TRBV19
CASSIGGVRATSNQPQHF
TGTGCCAGTAGTATAGGGGGGGTCCGTGCCACGTCCAATCAGCCCCAGCATTTT
>NA|NA|TRBJ2-7|TRBV27
CASSVRSVTHYEQYF
TGTGCCAGCAGTGTTCGGAGCGTGACCCACTACGAGCAGTACTTC
>once|NA|TRBJ2-1|TRBV19
CASSFNRPAAEQFF
TGTGCCAGTAGCTTCAATAGGCCGGCGGCTGAGCAGTTCTTC
>few|NA|TRBJ2-1|TRBV3-1/TRBV3-2
CASSQGTSLQGNEQFF
TGTGCCAGCAGCCAAGGGACCTCCCTTCAGGGCAATGAGCAGTTCTTC
>few|NA|TRBJ1-6|TRBV5-1
CASSLTGLPSPLHF
TGCGCCAGCAGCTTGACAGGTTTACCGTCACCCCTCCACTTT
>NA|NA|TRBJ1-2|TRBV6-2/TRBV6-3
CASSYVQGYGYTF
TGTGCCAGCAGTTACGTACAGGGCTATGGCTACACCTTC
>NA|NA|TRBJ2-3|TRBV3-1/TRBV3-2
CASRATGRVHSTDTQYF
TGTGCCAGCAGAGCTACCGGGCGGGTACATAGCACAGATACGCAGTATTTT
>few|NA|TRBJ1-5|TRBV23-1
CASSQVEFNSGQPQHF
TGCGCCAGCAGTCAAGTGGAATTTAACTCAGGGCAGCCCCAGCATTTT